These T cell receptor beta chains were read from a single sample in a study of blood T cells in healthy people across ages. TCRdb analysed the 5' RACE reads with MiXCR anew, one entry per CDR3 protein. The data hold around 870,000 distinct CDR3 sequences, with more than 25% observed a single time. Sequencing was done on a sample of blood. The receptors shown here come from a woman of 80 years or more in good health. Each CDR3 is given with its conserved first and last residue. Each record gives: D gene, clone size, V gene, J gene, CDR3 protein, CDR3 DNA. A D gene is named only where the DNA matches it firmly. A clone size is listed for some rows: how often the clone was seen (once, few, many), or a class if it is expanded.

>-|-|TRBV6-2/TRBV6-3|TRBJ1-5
CASCYPPGGLNQPQHF
TGTGCCAGCTGTTACCCGCCCGGAGGCCTCAATCAGCCCCAGCATTTT
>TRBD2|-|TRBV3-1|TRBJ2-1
CASSQTGGLNRFF
TGTGCCAGCAGCCAAACGGGAGGACTTAATCGGTTCTTC
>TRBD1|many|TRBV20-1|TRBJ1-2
CSARTGGSGLISGYTF
TGCAGTGCTAGGACAGGGGGTTCGGGGTTAATTTCTGGCTACACCTTC
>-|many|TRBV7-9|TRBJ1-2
CASSRTTANYGYTF
TGTGCCAGCAGCAGGACGACCGCTAACTATGGCTACACCTTC
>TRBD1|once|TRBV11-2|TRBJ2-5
CASSETGGPLGNEQYF
TGTGCCAGCAGTGAGACAGGGGGGCCTTTAGGCAATGAGCAGTACTTC
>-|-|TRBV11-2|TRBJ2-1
CASSPPNGNEQFF
TGTGCCAGCAGCCCCCCAAACGGCAATGAGCAGTTCTTC
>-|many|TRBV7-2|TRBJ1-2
CASSLLSLTVNYGYTF
TGTGCCAGCAGCCTCTTATCCTTGACAGTTAACTATGGCTACACCTTC
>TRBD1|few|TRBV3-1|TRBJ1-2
CASSQVQGAYTF
TGTGCCAGCAGCCAAGTTCAGGGGGCGTACACCTTC
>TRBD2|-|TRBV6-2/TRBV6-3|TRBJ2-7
CASRDSPSGGIYEQYF
TGTGCCAGCAGAGACTCCCCTAGCGGGGGTATCTACGAGCAGTACTTC
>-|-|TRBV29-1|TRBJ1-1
CSVEDGTVNTEAFF
TGCAGCGTTGAAGATGGCACAGTGAACACTGAAGCTTTCTTT
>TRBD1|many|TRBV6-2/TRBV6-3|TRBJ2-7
CASRDRVLRGEQYF
TGTGCCAGCAGGGACAGGGTTCTCCGGGGCGAGCAGTACTTC
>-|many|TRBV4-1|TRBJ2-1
CASSQGRGIYNEQFF
TGCGCCAGCAGCCAAGGCCGGGGGATCTACAATGAGCAGTTCTTC
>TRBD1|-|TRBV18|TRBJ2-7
CASSTGQAASEQYF
TGTGCCAGCTCAACGGGACAGGCAGCCTCCGAGCAGTACTTC
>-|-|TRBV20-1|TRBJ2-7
CSARATYKGFEQYF
TGCAGTGCTAGAGCAACTTACAAGGGGTTTGAGCAGTACTTC
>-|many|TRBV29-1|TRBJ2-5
CSVLKTEETQYF
TGCAGCGTTCTCAAGACGGAAGAGACCCAGTACTTC
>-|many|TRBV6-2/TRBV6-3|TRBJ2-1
CASSYSAKYNEQFF
TGTGCCAGCAGTTACTCAGCAAAATACAATGAGCAGTTCTTC
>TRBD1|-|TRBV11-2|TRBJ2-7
CASSLEGQLYEQYF
TGTGCCAGCAGCTTAGAGGGACAGCTCTACGAGCAGTACTTC
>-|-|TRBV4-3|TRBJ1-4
CASSQGASLGREKLFF
TGCGCCAGCAGCCAAGGCGCGTCCCTCGGGCGTGAAAAACTGTTTTTT
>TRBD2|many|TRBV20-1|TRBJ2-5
CSARAGSGGEETQYF
TGCAGTGCTAGAGCGGGTAGCGGGGGGGAAGAGACCCAGTACTTC
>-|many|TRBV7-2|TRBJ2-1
CASSFVRVEQFF
TGTGCCAGCAGCTTTGTTAGGGTTGAGCAGTTCTTC
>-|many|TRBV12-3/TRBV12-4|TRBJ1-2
CASSLQQLPYGYTF
TGTGCCAGCAGTTTGCAGCAGCTCCCCTATGGCTACACCTTC
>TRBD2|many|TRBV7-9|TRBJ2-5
CASSLGSRGGPETQYF
TGTGCCAGCAGCTTAGGCTCGCGGGGGGGCCCCGAGACCCAGTACTTC
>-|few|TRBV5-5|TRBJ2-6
CANSLDGRFYSGANVLTF
TGTGCCAACAGCTTGGATGGGAGATTCTACTCTGGGGCCAACGTCCTGACTTTC
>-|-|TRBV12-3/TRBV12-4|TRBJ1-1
CASSLNSGTEAFF
TGTGCCAGCAGTTTAAACAGTGGCACTGAAGCTTTCTTT
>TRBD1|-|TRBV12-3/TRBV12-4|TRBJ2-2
CASSPGTGGPGELFF
TGTGCCAGCAGTCCCGGGACAGGGGGCCCCGGGGAGCTGTTTTTT
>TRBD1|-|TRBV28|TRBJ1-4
CASSLGQGNEELFF
TGTGCCAGCAGTCTCGGACAGGGGAATGAAGAACTGTTTTTT
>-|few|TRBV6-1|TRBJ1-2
CASTSQGFYGYTF
TGTGCCAGCACCTCACAGGGTTTCTATGGCTACACCTTC
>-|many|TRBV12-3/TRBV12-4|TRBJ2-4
CASTAGAKNIQYF
TGTGCCAGCACAGCAGGAGCCAAAAACATTCAGTACTTC
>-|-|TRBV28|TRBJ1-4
CAALRAGANEKLFF
TGTGCCGCTCTCAGGGCGGGGGCGAATGAAAAACTGTTTTTT
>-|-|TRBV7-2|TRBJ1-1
CASSLLQINTEAFF
TGTGCCAGCAGCTTACTACAGATAAACACTGAAGCTTTCTTT
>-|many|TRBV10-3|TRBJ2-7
CAIRMDGTYEQYF
TGTGCCATCAGGATGGACGGAACCTACGAGCAGTACTTC
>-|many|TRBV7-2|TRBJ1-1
CASSLEGSLNTEAFF
TGTGCCAGCAGCTTAGAGGGCAGCCTCAACACTGAAGCTTTCTTT
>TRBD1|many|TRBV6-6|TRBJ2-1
CASSSGDRRNNEQFF
TGTGCCAGCAGTTCCGGGGACAGGAGGAACAATGAGCAGTTCTTC
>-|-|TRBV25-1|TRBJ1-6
CASSLGLGSPLHF
TGTGCCAGCAGCCTTGGACTCGGTTCACCCCTCCACTTT
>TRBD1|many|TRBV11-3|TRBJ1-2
CASSTLQGDYGYTF
TGTGCCAGCAGCACGTTACAGGGGGACTATGGCTACACCTTC
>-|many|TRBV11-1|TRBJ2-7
CASSLRLVSYEQYF
TGTGCCAGCAGCTTGCGGCTTGTATCCTACGAGCAGTACTTC
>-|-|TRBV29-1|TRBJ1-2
CSVGEGPSYGYTF
TGCAGCGTTGGAGAGGGTCCTAGCTATGGCTACACCTTC
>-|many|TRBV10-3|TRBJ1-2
CAISDPGSTNYGYTF
TGTGCCATCAGTGACCCAGGTTCCACCAACTATGGCTACACCTTC
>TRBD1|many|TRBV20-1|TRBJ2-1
CSARDARTGIGNEQFF
TGCAGTGCTAGAGATGCGAGGACAGGGATAGGGAATGAGCAGTTCTTC
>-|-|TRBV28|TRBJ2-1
CASSIPGPPDQFF
TGTGCCAGCAGTATACCGGGACCCCCAGATCAGTTCTTC
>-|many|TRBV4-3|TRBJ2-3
CASSQEGPRKRYTQYF
TGCGCCAGCAGCCAAGAGGGGCCTAGGAAACGATATACGCAGTATTTT
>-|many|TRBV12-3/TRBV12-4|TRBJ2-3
CASSLAGITDTQYF
TGTGCCAGCAGTTTGGCCGGAATCACAGATACGCAGTATTTT
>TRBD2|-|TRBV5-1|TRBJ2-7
CASSPGLAEGGYEQYF
TGCGCCAGCAGCCCCGGACTAGCGGAGGGAGGATACGAGCAGTACTTC
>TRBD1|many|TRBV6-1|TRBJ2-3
CASSPRGSSTDTQYF
TGTGCCAGCAGCCCCAGGGGGTCTAGCACAGATACGCAGTATTTT
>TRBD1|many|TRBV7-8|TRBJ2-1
CASSSSTGRSYNEQFF
TGTGCCAGCAGCTCCTCGACAGGGCGCTCCTACAATGAGCAGTTCTTC
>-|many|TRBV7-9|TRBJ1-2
CASSLVSLWGYTF
TGTGCCAGCAGCTTAGTTTCGCTCTGGGGCTACACCTTC
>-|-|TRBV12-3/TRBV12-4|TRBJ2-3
CASSLAGAGRADTEYF
TGTGCCAGCAGTTTAGCGGGCGCGGGGAGAGCAGATACGGAGTATTTT
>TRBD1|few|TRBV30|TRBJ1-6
CAWSGPLGDRASPLHF
TGTGCCTGGAGTGGGCCCTTAGGGGACAGGGCTTCACCCCTCCACTTT
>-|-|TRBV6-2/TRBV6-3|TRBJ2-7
CASSLLGQYF
TGTGCCAGCAGTTTATTAGGGCAGTACTTC
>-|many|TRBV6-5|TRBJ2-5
CASSPTGRGQETQYF
TGTGCCAGCAGCCCGACGGGGAGGGGGCAAGAGACCCAGTACTTC
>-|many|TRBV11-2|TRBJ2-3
CASSSRGQLDTQYF
TGTGCCAGCAGCTCCCGAGGACAATTAGATACGCAGTATTTT
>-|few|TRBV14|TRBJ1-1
CASSQTLSTEAFF
TGTGCCAGCAGCCAAACGCTGAGCACTGAAGCTTTCTTT
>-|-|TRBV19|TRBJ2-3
CASSIPRFDTQYF
TGTGCCAGTAGTATACCGAGGTTCGATACGCAGTATTTT